What follows are 16 T cell receptor beta chains derived from one specimen sequenced in a study of metastatic and nonmetastatic thyroid tumors. No treatment had been given to any patient before thyroid surgery. TCRdb reprocessed the PCR reads using MiXCR. The sample includes 20,000 to 25,000 clones, more than 9% of them seen just once. The sequencing sample was made of blood. These receptor sequences come from a male donor with papillary thyroid cancer or a benign thyroid nodule (not recorded which). Some clones in this sample may be carry-over from other donors' samples.

V is TRBV7-3 and J is TRBJ2-2; D not resolved. Germline loops: CDR1 SGHTA, CDR2 FQGTGA. The length of the CDR3 is 15 residues. V was shortened by 2 bases and J by 5 bases, with 12 bases between the two germline ends. DNA for the CDR3: TGTGCCAGCAGCTTAGAAGGCACCCTAACCGGGGAGCTGTTTTTT. The encoded protein is CASSLEGTLTGELFF.

The rearrangement joins TRBV11-1 to TRBJ2-1; 7 nucleotides agree with TRBD1. Germline V gene lookup returns CDR1 SGHAT and CDR2 FQDESV (reference sequence). This CDR3 contains 15 residues. With 1 base clipped from V and 9 bases from J, the junction kept 9 bases outside the gene matches. This CDR3 reads CASSLDGQEMPEQFF. Written as DNA, the CDR3 is TGTGCCAGCAGCTTAGATGGACAGGAGATGCCTGAGCAGTTCTTC.

In its sample, this clone was seen many times. This chain links TRBV11-2 with TRBJ2-1; D is tentatively TRBD1 or TRBD2 (5 bases each). CDR1 and CDR2 from the germline V gene are SGHAT and FQNNGV. The germline V and J ends were trimmed by 2 bases and 0 bases, with 8 bases remaining between them. This CDR3 spans 15 amino acids. In DNA form, the CDR3 reads TGTGCCAGCAGCTTATGGGGGAGCTCCTACAATGAGCAGTTCTTC. Translating gives CASSLWGSSYNEQFF.

The chain recombines TRBV9 with TRBJ2-7, with D uncertain. Trimming left V 4 bases short and J 6 bases short, with 14 bases between. CDR1 SGDLS and CDR2 YYNGEE come from the germline V gene. This CDR3 contains 13 residues. CDR3 loop: CASSLCPEGEQYF. DNA of the CDR3: TGTGCCAGCAGCTTATGCCCCGAAGGCGAGCAGTACTTC.

The table lists this clone with many counts. This chain uses TRBV30 with TRBJ1-1; D is uncertain. Germline V lookup: CDR1 GTSNPN, CDR2 SVGIG (reference sequence). V lost 3 bases and J 2 bases, leaving 7 bases between the germline ends. This CDR3 contains 12 residues. CDR3 region: CAWSAPNTEAFF. CDR3 nucleotides: TGTGCCTGGAGCGCCCCAAACACTGAAGCTTTCTTT.

This clone showed up many times. The chain carries TRBV7-8 and TRBJ2-1; 7 bases map to TRBD2. The trim removed 3 bases at V and 0 bases at J, leaving 5 bases unmatched. This CDR3 is 16 amino acids long. The germline V gene encodes CDR1 SGHVS and CDR2 FQNEAQ. The CDR3 reads CASSFPSGLSYNEQFF. The CDR3 DNA follows: TGTGCCAGCAGCTTCCCTAGCGGACTCTCCTACAATGAGCAGTTCTTC.

The sample holds many counts of this clone. The chain employs TRBV6-2 or TRBV6-3 and TRBJ1-2; D gene uncertain. This CDR3 comprises 14 residues. CDR1 and CDR2 (germline): MNHEY, SVGEGT. Trimming cost V 6 bases and J 5 bases, with 16 bases left between them. CDR3: CASRYMSQQYGYTF. DNA of the CDR3: TGTGCCAGCAGATACATGAGTCAGCAGTATGGCTACACCTTC.

Many counts were recorded for this clone. A much bigger clone sits one base away, suggesting this may be a read error. The sample carries other DNA sequences with the same CDR3. The V call is TRBV12-3 or TRBV12-4, the J call TRBJ1-5; D is possibly TRBD1 (5 bases). Deletions cut 6 bases from V and 4 bases from J, with 13 bases between. This CDR3 spans 14 amino acids. The CDR3 DNA reads TGTGCCAGCAGACCCAGTGGGGGAAATCAGCCCCAGCATTTT. Protein sequence: CASRPSGGNQPQHF.

This clone was detected ten times or more. V gene TRBV11-1 combines with J gene TRBJ2-3; 13 bases are shared with TRBD2. V gave up 5 bases and J gave up 5 bases; unmatched junction bases: 7. Germline lookup yields CDR1 SGHAT and CDR2 FQDESV (reference sequence). The CDR3 sequence is 16 residues long. The CDR3 sequence is CASSLGLAGVIDTQYF. The CDR3 coding sequence is TGTGCCAGCAGCCTTGGACTAGCGGGAGTCATAGATACGCAGTATTTT. Together with reference TRBV11-1 and TRBJ2-3, the CDR3 gives the full variable domain: EAEVAQSPRYKITEKSQAVAFWCDPISGHATLYWYRQILGQGPELLVQFQDESVVDDSQLPKDRFSAERLKGVDSTLKIQPAELGDSAMYLCASSLGLAGVIDTQYFGPGTRLTVL.

This clone was counted many times. V and J are TRBV20-1 and TRBJ2-7; D possibly corresponds to TRBD1 (5 bases). From germline, CDR1 is DFQATT and CDR2 SNEGSKA (reference sequence). Trimming took off 7 bases at V and 2 bases at J, with 24 bases between the two ends. CDR3 length: 16 amino acids. CDR3 in amino acids: CSVPNPKALGAYEQYF. In DNA, the CDR3 is TGCAGTGTTCCCAACCCAAAAGCCCTAGGGGCCTACGAGCAGTACTTC.

At least ten counts were recorded for this clone. V is TRBV20-1 and J is TRBJ2-7; possibly TRBD2 for D (6 bases). The germline V gene encodes CDR1 DFQATT and CDR2 SNEGSKA (reference sequence). The CDR3 has 15 amino acids. V lost 2 bases and J lost 3, with 17 bases in between. As DNA, the CDR3 is TGCAGTGCTAGACCTATACGGGGGTTGATCTACGAGCAGTACTTC. It is translated as CSARPIRGLIYEQYF.

J is TRBJ2-7 and V is TRBV19; D is possibly TRBD1 or TRBD2 (5 bases each). The germline V gene encodes CDR1 LNHDA and CDR2 SQIVND (reference sequence). The CDR3 loop spans 17 amino acids. V lost 11 bases and J 2 bases, leaving 28 bases between the germline ends. CDR3 in DNA: TGTGCCGCCAGCAGGCAGAGGGGTACAGGCCTCCCCTACGAGCAGTACTTC. Protein sequence: CAASRQRGTGLPYEQYF.

This clone has a count of ten or more. The V call is TRBV9, the J call TRBJ2-7; 7 nucleotides line up with TRBD1. The germline V gene has CDR1 SGDLS and CDR2 YYNGEE. Trimming cost V 0 bases and J 4 bases; bases outside gene matches: 7. The CDR3 contains 15 residues. The DNA for the CDR3 is TGTGCCAGCAGCGTAGCCCCCGGGACAGCATACGAGCAGTACTTC. It encodes CASSVAPGTAYEQYF.

By sample fraction, this clone is medium-sized. The rearrangement uses TRBV12-3 or TRBV12-4 and TRBJ2-1; 14 bases agree with TRBD2. The CDR3 sequence is 14 residues long. The ends lost 6 bases at V and 9 bases at J; junction bases unmatched: 4. The CDR3, as DNA: TGTGCCAGCAGGGGACTAGCGGGAGCTGGTGAGCAGTTCTTC. Amino acid sequence: CASRGLAGAGEQFF.

By share, this clone counts as medium-sized. The V and J genes are TRBV27 and TRBJ1-2, with TRBD1 matching 9 bases. The V and J ends lost 3 bases and 4 bases, in that order; junction bases with no gene match: 6. Germline values: CDR1 MNHEY, CDR2 SMNVEV (reference sequence). The CDR3 sequence is 15 residues long. CDR3 sequence (DNA): TGTGCCAGCAGTTTCTACAGGGGGCGAGGCTATGGCTACACCTTC. Encoded protein: CASSFYRGRGYGYTF.

The genes are TRBV3-1 and TRBJ2-7, with D unresolved. Deletions cut 1 base from V and 7 bases from J, with 14 bases between. CDR1 is LGHDT and CDR2 is YNNKEL in the germline V gene (reference sequence). CDR3 length: 14 amino acids. The CDR3 coding sequence is TGTGCCAGCAGCCAAGGTTTGGTCGGAGTGGAGCAGTACTTC. This codes for CASSQGLVGVEQYF.